This TCR beta chain was recovered during a study of Graves' ophthalmopathy and Graves' hyperthyroidism. This clonotype was recorded at least ten times. The TCR beta CDR3 regions underwent amplification from RNA transcripts. RT-PCR was first run with HTBI primers, then multiplex PCR in a second round. TCRdb reanalysed the multiplex PCR reads using MiXCR and keeps one entry per CDR3 protein. The sample contains around 600,000 distinct CDR3 sequences, about 40% of which appear only once. The germline V gene encodes CDR1 MNHEY and CDR2 SMNVEV (reference sequence). Trimming took 6 bases from V and 5 from J; bases not matched to a gene: 6. This CDR3 is built from 13 residues.

The sequenced sample consisted of peripheral blood. J is TRBJ2-7 and V is TRBV27, with 8 positions matching TRBD1. The TCR originated in an adult man with Graves' ophthalmopathy. CDR3: CASSFGTGNEQYF. CDR3 nucleotides: TGTGCCAGCAGCTTCGGGACAGGCAACGAGCAGTACTTC.